This T cell receptor beta chain originates from a study of blood T cell repertoires in COVID-19 (dated by TCRdb to the early 2020s). Some background on the complete study: Collaborator samples came from the United States, Italy and Spain and covered acute and convalescent phases of COVID-19. Subjects who had been exposed to COVID-19, were actively infected with it, or had recovered from it provided the deeply sampled blood TCRbeta repertoires that made up the dataset. HLA class I and class II types, where available, came from metadata supplied by the sample provider rather than from assay-based typing. The repertoires were released in a freely available public database meant as a resource for research on the immune response to SARS-CoV-2. Samples were obtained from the ongoing ImmuneRACE study (first 160 participants) and from some 1,300 subjects provided by 6 global collaborators. The material from the prospective study consisted of cDNA or gDNA derived from T cells, B-cell-depleted T cells, or PBMCs. Sample metadata almost always included a de-identified subject ID, COVID-19 status, age in years and sex.

As to this clone: Its binding antigen is unknown. No much larger clonotype is one base removed from it; base qualities were not supplied.

The immunoSEQ Assay, a bias-controlled multiplex PCR, was used to amplify TCRbeta CDR3 regions from genomic DNA. As for the authors' bioinformatics: Within the assay, amplification of reference gene primers was used to estimate how many nucleated cells each sample contained. To quantify the absolute abundance of each unique TCRbeta CDR3 rearrangement, sequence reads were collapsed and filtered. For each sample, productive Simpson clonality was calculated as the square root of Simpson's diversity index across productive rearrangements. Drawn from immuneACCESS, this table holds only the in-frame rearrangements with V and J called that TCRdb kept. Clones are partly lost; checked studies trace under half to an unresolved V gene and leave the rest unexplained. Clonal size and the V and J genes are those of that table, whereas D and trimming came from the DNA. This sample lists approximately 140,000 clones; over 80% were detected once. Roughly 5.5% of the sample is taken by the ten largest.

Overall study outcomes, separate from this receptor: Clinical and demographic metadata were provided uncurated, with the amount varying by source and participant.

In the prospective study, participants were roughly 18 to 95 years old, resided in under 30 geographic areas of the United States, and were enrolled through a virtual design. In the prospective study, cohorts were assigned on the basis of participant-reported clinical history obtained from a screening survey and a study questionnaire. A participant counted as exposed if, within 2 weeks of entering the study, that participant had been in contact with someone who had a PCR-confirmed or clinician-diagnosed COVID-19 case. Mobile phlebotomists in the prospective study collected whole blood, serum and a nasopharyngeal or oropharyngeal swab from every participant. Prospective study participants could optionally give additional blood draws and questionnaires over an approximately 2-month period. Before DNA extraction, prospective study blood samples were shipped either frozen or at room temperature. This clonotype was sampled from a woman in her forties or fifties who had been exposed to COVID-19. The sequenced sample was PBMCs or T cells enriched from blood (not recorded which).

DNA sequence: TGTGCCAGCAGTACACAGGTGAATGCTGAAGCTTTCTTT. Its protein is CASSTQVNAEAFF. Rearrangement joined TRBV12-3 or TRBV12-4 to TRBJ1-1, with TRBD1 tentatively as D gene (5 bases match). The CDR3, cysteine through phenylalanine, is 13 amino acids long. Only the CDR3 DNA is retained, 39 bases long and in frame from the first base. The trim is 5 bases for V and 6 bases for J, with a gap of 13 bases between the germline ends.